The sequence of this TCR beta chain was determined in a study of OX40 agonist ivuxolimab in advanced cancers. The assay was immunoSEQ multiplex PCR, and TCRdb's table has in-frame clones only and misses some. The sample lists about 67,000 clones, approximately 87% seen once, with 0.6% to 0.85% in the top ten. CDR3 length: 17 residues. Germline V lookup: CDR1 SGHTA, CDR2 FQGNSA. The ends lost 3 bases at V and 5 bases at J; junction bases unmatched: 14. V and J are TRBV7-2 and TRBJ2-7; 9 bases match TRBD2. The source material was CD4+ or CD8+ T cells sorted from blood, sampled in a trial of the OX40 agonist ivuxolimab. The TCR sequence derives from an adult with an advanced solid tumor such as melanoma, head and neck, liver or kidney cancer. This CDR3 is CASSFSLRRGGRHEQYF. DNA for the CDR3: TGTGCCAGCAGCTTTAGTTTGCGGCGGGGGGGTAGGCACGAGCAGTACTTC.